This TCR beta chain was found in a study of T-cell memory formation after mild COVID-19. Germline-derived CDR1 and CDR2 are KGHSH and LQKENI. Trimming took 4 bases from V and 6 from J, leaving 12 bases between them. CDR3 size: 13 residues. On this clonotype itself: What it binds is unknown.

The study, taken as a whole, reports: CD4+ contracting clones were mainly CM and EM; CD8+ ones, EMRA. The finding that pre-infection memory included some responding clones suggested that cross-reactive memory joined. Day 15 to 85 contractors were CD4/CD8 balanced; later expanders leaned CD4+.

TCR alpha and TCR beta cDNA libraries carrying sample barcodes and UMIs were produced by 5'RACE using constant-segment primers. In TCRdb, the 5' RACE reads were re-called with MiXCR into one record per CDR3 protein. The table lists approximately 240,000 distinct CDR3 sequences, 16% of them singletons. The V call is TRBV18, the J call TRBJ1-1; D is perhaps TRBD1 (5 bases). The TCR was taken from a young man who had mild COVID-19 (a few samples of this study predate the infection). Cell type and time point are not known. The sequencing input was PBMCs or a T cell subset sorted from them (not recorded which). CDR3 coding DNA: TGTGCCAGCTCACAAGACGGACAAGCTGAAGCTTTCTTT. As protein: CASSQDGQAEAFF. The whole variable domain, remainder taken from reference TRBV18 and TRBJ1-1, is NAGVMQNPRHLVRRRGQEARLRCSPMKGHSHVYWYRQLPEEGLKFMVYLQKENIIDESGMPKERFSAEFPKEGPSILRIQQVVRGDSAAYFCASSQDGQAEAFFGQGTRLTVV.